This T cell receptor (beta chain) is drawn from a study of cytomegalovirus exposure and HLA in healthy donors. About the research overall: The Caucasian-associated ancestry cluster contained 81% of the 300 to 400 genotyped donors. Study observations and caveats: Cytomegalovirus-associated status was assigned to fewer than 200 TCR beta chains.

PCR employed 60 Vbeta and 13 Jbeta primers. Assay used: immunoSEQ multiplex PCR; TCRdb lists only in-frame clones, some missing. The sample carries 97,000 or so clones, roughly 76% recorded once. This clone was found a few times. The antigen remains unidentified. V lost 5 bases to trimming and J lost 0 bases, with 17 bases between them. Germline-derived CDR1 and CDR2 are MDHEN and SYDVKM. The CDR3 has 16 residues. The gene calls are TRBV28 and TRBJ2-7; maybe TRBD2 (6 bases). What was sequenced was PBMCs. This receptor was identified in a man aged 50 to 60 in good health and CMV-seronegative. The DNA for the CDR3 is TGTGCCAGCAGTGATACGGACGCGGGACCCTCCTACGAGCAGTACTTC. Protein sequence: CASSDTDAGPSYEQYF.